The following is a TCR beta chain sequence with its context. Repertoires were generated with immunoSEQ multiplex PCR, while TCRdb's copy carries only in-frame clones and drops some. This sample has approximately 170,000 clones, with roughly 95% found just once. The CDR3 is made up of 14 amino acids. Germline V CDR1 and CDR2: MNHEY, SVGAGI. Trimming left V 2 bases short and J 0 bases short, with 7 bases between. This sample is drawn from a study of control samples from healthy donors and cancer patients. This TCR was recovered from a woman aged 55 to 70 in good health. The chain recombines TRBV6-5 with TRBJ1-1; no reliable D call. The sequenced material came from blood. The CDR3 bases are TGTGCCAGCAGTTACGCGCACATGAACACTGAAGCTTTCTTT. It translates to CASSYAHMNTEAFF.